This paragraph covers one TCR beta chain sequence. Its specificity is not known. This sample stems from a study of cytomegalovirus exposure and HLA in healthy donors. Whole-study findings and limits: The authors confirmed in vitro that a few CMV-associated chains were specific for CMV antigens. Investigators reported approximately 150 TCR beta chains as tied to cytomegalovirus. That first-cohort TCR clusters tended to co-occur in the 95 to 150 validation repertoires was found in a later analysis.

Measured with immunoSEQ multiplex PCR; TCRdb has only the in-frame clones, and not every one. The data hold about 360,000 clones, with more than 80% observed a single time. Germline values: CDR1 LGHNA, CDR2 YNFKEQ. The length of the CDR3 is 14 residues. V lost 1 base and J 1 base, leaving 7 bases between the germline ends. V is TRBV4-2 and J is TRBJ1-1; the D gene is possibly TRBD1 (5 bases). The specimen sequenced was PBMCs. The sequence was obtained from a woman under 30 in good health and CMV-seronegative. The CDR3 here is CASSQVQGNTEAFF. The CDR3 DNA reads as TGTGCCAGCAGCCAAGTGCAGGGGAACACTGAAGCTTTCTTT.